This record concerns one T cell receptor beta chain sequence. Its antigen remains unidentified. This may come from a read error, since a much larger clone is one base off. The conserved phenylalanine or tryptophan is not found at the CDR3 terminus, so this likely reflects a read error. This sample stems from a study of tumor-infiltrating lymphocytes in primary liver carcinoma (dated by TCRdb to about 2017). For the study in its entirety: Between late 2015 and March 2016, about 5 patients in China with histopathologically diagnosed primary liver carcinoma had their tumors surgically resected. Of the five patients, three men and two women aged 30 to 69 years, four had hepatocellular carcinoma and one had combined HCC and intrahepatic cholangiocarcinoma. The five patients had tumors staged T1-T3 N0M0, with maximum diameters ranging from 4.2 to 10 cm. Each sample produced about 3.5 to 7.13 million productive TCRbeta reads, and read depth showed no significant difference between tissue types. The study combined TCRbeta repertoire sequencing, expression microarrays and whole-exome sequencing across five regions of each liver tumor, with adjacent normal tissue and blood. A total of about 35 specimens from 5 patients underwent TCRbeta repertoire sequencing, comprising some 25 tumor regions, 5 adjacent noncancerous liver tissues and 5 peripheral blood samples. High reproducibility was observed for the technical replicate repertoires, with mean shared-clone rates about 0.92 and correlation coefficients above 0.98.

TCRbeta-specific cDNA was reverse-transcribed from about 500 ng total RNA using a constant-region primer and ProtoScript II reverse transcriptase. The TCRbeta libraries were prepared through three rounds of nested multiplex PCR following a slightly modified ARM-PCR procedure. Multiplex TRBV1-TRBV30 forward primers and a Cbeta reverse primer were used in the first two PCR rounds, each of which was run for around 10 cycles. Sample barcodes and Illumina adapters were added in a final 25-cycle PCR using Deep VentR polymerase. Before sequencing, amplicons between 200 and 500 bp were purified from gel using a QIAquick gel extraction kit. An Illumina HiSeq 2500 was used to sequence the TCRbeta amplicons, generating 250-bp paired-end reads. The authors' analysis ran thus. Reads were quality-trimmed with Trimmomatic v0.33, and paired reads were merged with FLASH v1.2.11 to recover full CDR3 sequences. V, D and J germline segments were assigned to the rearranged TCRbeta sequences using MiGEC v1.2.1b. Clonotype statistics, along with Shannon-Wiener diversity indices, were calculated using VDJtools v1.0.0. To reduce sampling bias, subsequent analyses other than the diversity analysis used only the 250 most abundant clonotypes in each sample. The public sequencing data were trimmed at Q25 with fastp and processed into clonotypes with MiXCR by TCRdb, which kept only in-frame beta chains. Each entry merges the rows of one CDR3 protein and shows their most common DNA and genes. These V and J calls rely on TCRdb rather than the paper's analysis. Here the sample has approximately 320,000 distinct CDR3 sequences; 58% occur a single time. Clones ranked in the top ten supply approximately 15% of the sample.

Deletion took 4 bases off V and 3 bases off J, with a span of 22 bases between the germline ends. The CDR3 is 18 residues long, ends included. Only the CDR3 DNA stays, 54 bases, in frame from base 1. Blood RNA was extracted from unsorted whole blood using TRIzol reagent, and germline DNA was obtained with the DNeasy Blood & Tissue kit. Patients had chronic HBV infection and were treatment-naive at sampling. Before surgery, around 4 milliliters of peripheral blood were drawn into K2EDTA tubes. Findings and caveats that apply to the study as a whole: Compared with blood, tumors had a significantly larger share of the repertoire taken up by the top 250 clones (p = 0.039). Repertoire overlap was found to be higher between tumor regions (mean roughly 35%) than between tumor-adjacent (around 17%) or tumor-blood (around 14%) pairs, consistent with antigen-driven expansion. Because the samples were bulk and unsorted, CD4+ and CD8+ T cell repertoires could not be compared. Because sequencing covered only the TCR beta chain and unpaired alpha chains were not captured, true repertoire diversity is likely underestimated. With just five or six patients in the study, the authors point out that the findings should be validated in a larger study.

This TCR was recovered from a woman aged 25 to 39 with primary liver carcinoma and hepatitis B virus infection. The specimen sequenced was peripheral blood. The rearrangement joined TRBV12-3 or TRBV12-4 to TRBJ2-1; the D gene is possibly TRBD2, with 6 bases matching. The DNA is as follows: TGTGCCAGCAGTTCCGCCCGGGGGACGCGGGACGGCTACAATGAGCAGTTCTTG. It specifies CASSSARGTRDGYNEQFL.